Shown below are 18 T cell receptor beta chains from a single sample sequenced in a study of blood T cell repertoires in COVID-19. Clones were read by immunoSEQ multiplex PCR, and TCRdb kept only the in-frame ones, dropping some. The table lists 250,000 to 350,000 clones, about 80% of them singletons. Specimen: peripheral blood. All receptors come from a person aged 65 to 85 with COVID-19, enrolled during active disease.

The V gene is TRBV10-3, the J gene TRBJ2-5; 9 bases are a match to TRBD1. CDR1 ENHRY and CDR2 SYGVKD come from the germline V gene. V shed 10 bases and J 4 bases; nucleotides not matched to a gene: 7. This CDR3 region has 13 residues. The CDR3 spells CATTGQGRETQYF. Here the CDR3 DNA reads TGTGCCACCACGGGACAGGGTCGAGAGACCCAGTACTTC.

The chain carries TRBV25-1 and TRBJ2-5; D might be TRBD2 (6 bases). Germline CDR1 reads MGHDK; CDR2 reads SYGVNS. The CDR3 length is 14 residues. Trimming removed 6 bases from V and 5 bases from J, with 16 bases in between. CDR3 region: CASSPQGGGETQYF. DNA of the CDR3: TGTGCCAGCAGCCCCCAGGGAGGTGGCGAGACCCAGTACTTC.

This rearrangement joins TRBV18 to TRBJ1-3; D remains ambiguous. The CDR3 is 18 amino acids. The V end was cut by 3 bases, the J end by 0 bases, with 18 bases between. CDR1 is KGHSH, CDR2 LQKENI, per germline. This CDR3 reads CASSPRPQRLISGNTIYF. DNA for the CDR3: TGTGCCAGCTCACCTCGCCCCCAGCGTCTGATCTCTGGAAACACCATATATTTT. The entire variable domain, with the rest obtained from reference TRBV18 and TRBJ1-3, is as follows: NAGVMQNPRHLVRRRGQEARLRCSPMKGHSHVYWYRQLPEEGLKFMVYLQKENIIDESGMPKERFSAEFPKEGPSILRIQQVVRGDSAAYFCASSPRPQRLISGNTIYFGEGSWLTVV.

The chain joins TRBV19 to TRBJ1-1, with 8 nucleotides matching TRBD1. Looked up from germline, CDR1 is LNHDA and CDR2 is SQIVND (reference sequence). V gave up 6 bases and J gave up 1 base; unmatched junction bases: 16. The CDR3 is 18 residues long. CDR3 bases: TGTGCCAGTAGAACGTGGACAGGGCGCAGCTACCGGAACACTGAAGCTTTCTTT. It translates to CASRTWTGRSYRNTEAFF.

The chain links TRBV9 to TRBJ1-1; 9 positions match TRBD1. V gave up 3 bases and J gave up 4 bases; unmatched junction bases: 7. The CDR3 runs 15 residues. CDR1 is SGDLS and CDR2 is YYNGEE in the germline V gene. CDR3 residues: CASSARTGVSTEAFF. The CDR3 DNA reads TGTGCCAGCAGCGCAAGGACAGGGGTGAGCACTGAAGCTTTCTTT.

In the case of this clone: A read error may account for a junction end that differs from germline. The J gene is TRBJ1-4, the V gene TRBV28; tentatively, D is TRBD1 (5 bases). CDR1 MDHEN and CDR2 SYDVKM come from the germline V gene. The length of the CDR3 is 16 residues. The CDR3: CASSPPQGGTSEKLFF. For the CDR3, the DNA is TGTGCCAGCAGCCCCCCCCAGGGAGGGACTAGTGAAAAACTGTTTTTT.

The rearrangement joins TRBV24-1 to TRBJ2-5; 13 bases line up with TRBD2. The V and J ends lost 5 bases and 4 bases, in that order; junction bases with no gene match: 12. Germline-derived CDR1 and CDR2 are KGHDR and SFDVKD. This CDR3 has 18 residues. CDR3 region: CATSGPTQTSGRPETQYF. In DNA, the CDR3 is TGTGCCACCAGTGGTCCCACTCAGACTAGCGGGAGGCCAGAGACCCAGTACTTC.

The gene calls are TRBV4-3 and TRBJ2-7; TRBD1 matches 9 bases. The CDR3 sequence is 15 residues long. Germline-derived CDR1 and CDR2 are LGHNA and YSLEER. The V gene end was trimmed by 2 bases and the J gene end by 8 bases; junction bases not matched to a gene: 10. The DNA for the CDR3 is TGCGCCAGCAGCCAAAATGGGGACAGGGCGGAAAAGCAGTACTTC. Amino acid sequence: CASSQNGDRAEKQYF.

The count of this clone is one. The chain employs TRBV30 and TRBJ1-5, with TRBD1 as a possible D gene (5 bases). V was clipped by 0 bases and J by 5 bases, with 14 bases between them. The germline CDR1 and CDR2 sequences are GTSNPN and SVGIG (reference sequence). This CDR3 contains 15 residues. The DNA of the CDR3 is TGTGCCTGGAGTGTACGTGCAGGGATTCATCAGCCCCAGCATTTT. Protein: CAWSVRAGIHQPQHF.

The chain has TRBV7-9 and TRBJ1-4, with D tentatively TRBD1 (5 bases). CDR1 is SEHNR, CDR2 FQNEAQ, per germline (reference sequence). This CDR3 is built from 15 residues. V lost 2 bases and J 5 bases, leaving 12 bases between the germline ends. CDR3 sequence: CASSLSGAVNEKLFF. As DNA, the CDR3 is TGTGCCAGCAGCTTATCTGGGGCGGTGAATGAAAAACTGTTTTTT.

The rearrangement uses TRBV5-5 and TRBJ2-7, with D uncertain. Trimming took off 4 bases at V and 7 bases at J, with 21 bases between the two ends. CDR3 length: 15 residues. CDR1 and CDR2 from the germline V gene are SGHKS and YYEKEE (reference sequence). The CDR3 sequence: CASSISNTAYLEQYF. The CDR3 coding sequence is TGTGCCAGCAGCATATCTAATACAGCCTACTTAGAGCAGTACTTC.

The chain couples TRBV28 to TRBJ2-5, with TRBD2 matching 11 bases. V gave up 10 bases and J gave up 5 bases; unmatched junction bases: 12. There are 15 residues in the CDR3. The germline CDR1 and CDR2 sequences are MDHEN and SYDVKM. In DNA form, the CDR3 reads TGTGCCACCGAGGGGACTAGCGGTATGGGCGAGACCCAGTACTTC. The encoded protein is CATEGTSGMGETQYF.

The V gene is TRBV7-2, the J gene TRBJ1-5; the D is unclear. The V end lost 5 bases, the J end lost 4 bases, and 6 bases lay between the germline ends. Germline-derived CDR1 and CDR2 are SGHTA and FQGNSA. The CDR3 totals 12 residues. This CDR3 is CASSRGNQPQHF. CDR3 nucleotide sequence: TGTGCCAGCAGCCGGGGTAATCAGCCCCAGCATTTT.

The chain has TRBV4-3 and TRBJ2-1; D possibly corresponds to TRBD2 (6 bases). CDR3 length equals 17 residues. V lost 3 bases and J 6 bases, leaving 21 bases between the germline ends. The germline V gene encodes CDR1 LGHNA and CDR2 YSLEER. DNA of the CDR3: TGCGCCAGCAGCCAGCAACTCCGTGGGACTGCGACCAATGAGCAGTTCTTC. This gives the protein CASSQQLRGTATNEQFF.

This clone was seen only a few times. The J gene is TRBJ1-4, the V gene TRBV25-1; the D gene is possibly TRBD1 (6 bases). V was clipped by 3 bases and J by 8 bases, with 16 bases between them. Germline V gene sequence: CDR1 MGHDK, CDR2 SYGVNS. This CDR3 spans 15 amino acids. In nucleotides, the CDR3 is TGTGCCAGCAGTGAGCCAGGGGCCCTATTCGAAAAACTGTTTTTT. It is translated as CASSEPGALFEKLFF.

The chain is built from TRBV28 and TRBJ2-2; perhaps TRBD2 as D (6 bases). The germline V gene encodes CDR1 MDHEN and CDR2 SYDVKM. Trimming took 8 bases from V and 4 from J, leaving 17 bases between them. The CDR3 length is 15 residues. CDR3: CASSGRDWFTGELFF. CDR3 sequence (DNA): TGTGCCAGCTCGGGGCGGGATTGGTTCACCGGGGAGCTGTTTTTT.

The J gene is TRBJ2-6, the V gene TRBV15; tentatively, D is TRBD1 (6 bases). Germline CDR1 reads LNHNV; CDR2 reads YYDKDF (reference sequence). Trimming cost V 1 base and J 2 bases, with 9 bases left between them. The CDR3 length is 16 residues. The CDR3 nucleotides are TGTGCCACCAGCAGAGGTGGGGGCGCTGGGGCCAACGTCCTGACTTTC. This translates into CATSRGGGAGANVLTF.

J is TRBJ2-5 and V is TRBV11-3, with D tentatively TRBD2 (7 bases). The ends were cut back, 4 bases at V and 5 bases at J, with 11 bases in the middle. CDR1 SGHNT and CDR2 YENEEA come from the germline V gene. CDR3 size: 13 residues. The DNA of the CDR3 is TGTGCCAGCAGCTCGGGGGGCCGGGAGACCCAGTACTTC. Amino acids: CASSSGGRETQYF.